What follows are 18 T cell receptor beta chains derived from one specimen sequenced in a study of PD-L1 blockade in urothelial cancer. Some clones are missing from TCRdb's copy, which holds only in-frame ones; the method was immunoSEQ multiplex PCR. The table has under 70,000 clones, 85% to 90% seen once. The time point here: peripheral blood 6 weeks after treatment start. This specimen was PBMCs, taken around atezolizumab (anti-PD-L1) treatment. Receptors were obtained from a man aged 55-75 years with urothelial cancer.

The V gene is TRBV6-1, the J gene TRBJ2-7; 8 nucleotides agree with TRBD2. After removal of 2 bases from V and 3 bases from J, the junction contained 3 bases not matched to a gene. The CDR3 sequence is 14 residues long. Germline lookup yields CDR1 MNHNS and CDR2 SASEGT. CDR3 sequence reads: CASSEWREVYEQYF. The CDR3, as DNA: TGTGCCAGCAGTGAATGGCGGGAGGTCTACGAGCAGTACTTC.

The chain recombines TRBV28 with TRBJ1-2, with TRBD1 identical over 9 bases. The CDR3 is made up of 13 amino acids. CDR1 and CDR2 from the germline V gene are MDHEN and SYDVKM. V shed 4 bases, J shed 6 bases, and the junction held 3 bases outside the gene matches. CDR3 coding DNA: TGTGCCAGCAGTTGGACAGGGGTTAATGGCTACACCTTC. This gives the protein CASSWTGVNGYTF.

The J gene is TRBJ2-7, the V gene TRBV4-1, with 7 bases that match TRBD1. The V and J ends lost 5 bases and 2 bases, in that order; junction bases with no gene match: 6. Germline V lookup: CDR1 MGHRA, CDR2 YSYEKL. The CDR3 covers 14 residues. The CDR3 DNA is TGCGCCAGCAGCTTCCTGACAGGGACCTACGAGCAGTACTTC. Protein sequence: CASSFLTGTYEQYF.

V gene TRBV7-2 combines with J gene TRBJ2-1, with 14 bases aligning to TRBD2. V was pared by 5 bases and J by 10 bases, with 7 bases of the junction left unmatched. The CDR3 sequence is 15 residues long. Germline V gene lookup returns CDR1 SGHTA and CDR2 FQGNSA. For the CDR3, the DNA is TGTGCCAGCAGCGCGGGACTAGCGGGAGTAAGGGAGCAGTTCTTC. Its protein is CASSAGLAGVREQFF. Full variable domain (missing parts from reference TRBV7-2 and TRBJ2-1): GAGVSQSPSNKVTEKGKDVELRCDPISGHTALYWYRQSLGQGLEFLIYFQGNSAPDKSGLPSDRFSAERTGGSVSTLTIQRTQQEDSAVYLCASSAGLAGVREQFFGPGTRLTVL.

The chain joins TRBV5-1 to TRBJ1-1; D possibly corresponds to TRBD1 (5 bases). V was shortened by 4 bases and J by 5 bases, with 18 bases between the two germline ends. CDR1 and CDR2 (germline): SGHRS, YFSETQ. CDR3 size: 15 residues. CDR3 coding DNA: TGCGCCAGCAGCCCCGTGAAAGGGGCGGAAACTGAAGCTTTCTTT. Translating it yields CASSPVKGAETEAFF.

This chain links TRBV10-1 with TRBJ2-1; 8 bases line up with TRBD1. From germline, CDR1 is WNHNN and CDR2 SYGVQD (reference sequence). The CDR3 is made up of 15 amino acids. The J segment lost 3 bases and the V segment lost 8 bases, leaving 9 bases of the junction unmatched. The CDR3 region is CASSDRAPIYNEQFF. As DNA, the CDR3 is TGCGCCAGCTCGGACAGGGCCCCAATCTACAATGAGCAGTTCTTC.

The rearrangement uses TRBV5-6 and TRBJ1-5; possibly TRBD1 for D (5 bases). Germline V lookup: CDR1 SGHDT, CDR2 YYEEEE. Trimming left V 4 bases short and J 0 bases short, with 14 bases between. The CDR3 is 16 amino acids. The chain's CDR3 is CASSAIGDFSNQPQHF. The CDR3 nucleotides read TGTGCCAGCAGCGCAATAGGGGATTTTAGCAATCAGCCCCAGCATTTT.

This clone has a count of ten or more. The V call is TRBV19, the J call TRBJ1-1, with 10 bases fitting TRBD1. The CDR3 has 13 amino acids. The ends lost 9 bases at V and 0 bases at J; junction bases unmatched: 1. Germline lookup yields CDR1 LNHDA and CDR2 SQIVND (reference sequence). CDR3 nucleotides: TGTGCCAGCGGACAGGGGGTGAACACTGAAGCTTTCTTT. Translated, it gives CASGQGVNTEAFF.

This sequence joins TRBV27 and TRBJ2-2; 8 bases line up with TRBD2. This CDR3 region has 18 residues. From germline, CDR1 is MNHEY and CDR2 SMNVEV (reference sequence). V lost 4 bases, J lost 9 bases, and 19 bases stayed unmatched. The CDR3 sequence is CASSSRPPYSGEHWELFF. CDR3 nucleotides: TGTGCCAGCAGTTCTAGGCCTCCCTATAGCGGGGAGCACTGGGAGCTGTTTTTT.

The chain recombines TRBV28 with TRBJ2-5; possible D gene TRBD1, 6 bases. Trimming removed 3 bases at V and 1 base at J, with 9 bases between. The germline CDR1 and CDR2 sequences are MDHEN and SYDVKM. The CDR3 extends over 14 amino acids. This chain's CDR3 is CASSFPGAQETQYF. In nucleotides, the CDR3 is TGTGCCAGCAGTTTCCCAGGGGCCCAAGAGACCCAGTACTTC.

The V and J genes are TRBV6-4 and TRBJ1-2; D possibly corresponds to TRBD1 (6 bases). The germline V gene encodes CDR1 MRHNA and CDR2 SNTAGT. The CDR3 consists of 14 residues. V was cut by 2 bases and J by 8 bases, with 15 bases left in between. This chain's CDR3 is CASSDQGNLGGYTF. The CDR3 nucleotides are TGTGCCAGCAGTGACCAGGGGAATTTAGGCGGCTACACCTTC.

The rearrangement links TRBV5-1 to TRBJ2-7; D is undetermined. Trimming took off 0 bases at V and 0 bases at J, with 10 bases between the two ends. CDR1 is SGHRS, CDR2 YFSETQ, per germline. This CDR3 is built from 15 residues. CDR3 DNA: TGCGCCAGCAGCTTGGTCGCAGGAAGCTCCTACGAGCAGTACTTC. Its translation is CASSLVAGSSYEQYF.

V usage is TRBV7-9 and J usage is TRBJ1-3, with D perhaps matching TRBD1 (6 bases). This CDR3 has 19 residues. V lost 3 bases and J lost 4, with 25 bases in between. From germline, CDR1 is SEHNR and CDR2 FQNEAQ (reference sequence). This CDR3 is CASSFYRGRGNGLGNTIYF. The CDR3 DNA reads TGTGCCAGCAGCTTTTATAGGGGCAGGGGAAACGGCTTGGGAAACACCATATATTTT.

The chain employs TRBV6-5 and TRBJ1-2; 7 nucleotides match TRBD1. Germline V gives CDR1 MNHEY, CDR2 SVGAGI. The CDR3 contains 15 residues. Unmatched junction bases numbered 3, after V lost 2 bases and J lost 0 bases. Here the CDR3 reads CASSYGTVSNYGYTF. CDR3 in DNA: TGTGCCAGCAGTTACGGGACAGTTTCTAACTATGGCTACACCTTC.

The gene calls are TRBV2 and TRBJ2-2; D may be TRBD2 (6 bases). The V end was cut by 6 bases, the J end by 3 bases, with 14 bases between. The length of the CDR3 is 15 residues. Germline CDR1 and CDR2: SNHLY and FYNNEI. The CDR3 DNA sequence: TGTGCCAGCAGCTCCACGGGGGTGGACACCGGGGAGCTGTTTTTT. Translated: CASSSTGVDTGELFF.

V is TRBV5-1 and J is TRBJ1-1; 11 nucleotides line up with TRBD1. The germline gives CDR1 SGHRS, CDR2 YFSETQ. V dropped 0 bases and J dropped 1; count of bases not matched to a gene: 8. This CDR3 spans 18 amino acids. Here the CDR3 reads CASSLGRTGGAPNTEAFF. The CDR3 bases are TGCGCCAGCAGCTTGGGGAGGACAGGGGGCGCCCCGAACACTGAAGCTTTCTTT.

The chain recombines TRBV10-3 with TRBJ2-2; 8 nucleotides line up with TRBD2. Germline V gene lookup returns CDR1 ENHRY and CDR2 SYGVKD. The CDR3 is 14 amino acids. The junction had 4 bases not matched to a gene; V was cut back by 10 bases and J by 0 bases. In DNA, the CDR3 is TGTGCCAGCGAGGGACTAGCGAACACCGGGGAGCTGTTTTTT. It is translated as CASEGLANTGELFF.

This clone was seen once. The V gene is TRBV25-1, the J gene TRBJ2-2; TRBD2 aligns across 9 bases. CDR3 size: 16 residues. V was pared by 4 bases and J by 5 bases, with 8 bases of the junction left unmatched. Germline CDR1 and CDR2: MGHDK and SYGVNS. CDR3 residues: CASSGAGGRITGELFF. CDR3 nucleotide sequence: TGTGCCAGCAGTGGAGCGGGGGGTCGGATAACCGGGGAGCTGTTTTTT. The full variable domain, rest sourced from reference TRBV25-1 and TRBJ2-2, is EADIYQTPRYLVIGTGKKITLECSQTMGHDKMYWYQQDPGMELHLIHYSYGVNSTEKGDLSSESTVSRIRTEHFPLTLESARPSHTSQYLCASSGAGGRITGELFFGEGSRLTVL.